The 24 T cell receptor beta chains reported below all come from one sample, sequenced in a study of regulatory T cells in long-lasting Graves disease. Construction of the TCR beta libraries employed iRepertoire HTBI primers in conjunction with Arm-PCR of CDR3 regions. TCRdb passed the multiplex PCR reads through MiXCR, listing each CDR3 protein once. The sample consists of 450,000 or so distinct CDR3 sequences, around 21% of them appearing once. Time point given: persistent/refractory GD, antithyroid drugs over 5 years with positive TRAb. RNA from PBMCs was the source of the TCR library. The specimen was peripheral blood mononuclear cells (PBMCs), collected when the disease was refractory, from a patient treated with antithyroid drugs. The source is a female donor with Graves disease.

This clonotype was counted many times. The chain joins TRBV2 to TRBJ2-2; 8 nucleotides line up with TRBD1. Germline V gene sequence: CDR1 SNHLY, CDR2 FYNNEI. V trimming: 3 bases; J trimming: 7 bases; junction bases outside the gene matches: 7. The CDR3 runs to 15 residues. The CDR3 loop is CASSDVQGAFGELFF. In DNA, the CDR3 is TGTGCCAGCAGTGACGTCCAGGGGGCTTTCGGGGAGCTGTTTTTT.

V usage is TRBV27 and J usage is TRBJ2-7; maybe TRBD1 (5 bases). Germline values: CDR1 MNHEY, CDR2 SMNVEV (reference sequence). The CDR3 spans 14 residues. The V end lost 5 bases, the J end lost 7 bases, and 18 bases lay between the germline ends. CDR3 sequence reads: CASSIRTGLGEQYF. In DNA form, the CDR3 reads TGTGCCAGCAGTATACGTACAGGTCTCGGGGAGCAGTACTTC.

This clonotype has a count of ten or more. The V call is TRBV11-3, the J call TRBJ2-7, with 10 bases that match TRBD1. The germline V gene has CDR1 SGHNT and CDR2 YENEEA. The CDR3 contains 15 residues. The junction had 8 bases not matched to a gene; V was cut back by 5 bases and J by 4 bases. The CDR3 bases are TGTGCCAGCAGCCCCGGGACAGGGGAATGGTACGAGCAGTACTTC. Its protein is CASSPGTGEWYEQYF.

This clonotype was seen ten or more times. V usage is TRBV7-6 and J usage is TRBJ1-1, with D maybe TRBD1 (6 bases). Between the trimmed V and J ends, which lost 5 bases and 5 bases, there was a span of 18 bases. The V gene's germline CDR1 is SGHVS and CDR2 FNYEAQ. The CDR3 length is 15 residues. CDR3 nucleotide sequence: TGTGCCAGCAGCACGGCACAGGGAAGGATAACTGAAGCTTTCTTT. It encodes CASSTAQGRITEAFF.

Only a few counts were recorded for this clonotype. The rearrangement joins TRBV5-8 to TRBJ1-5; 7 bases line up with TRBD1. Germline V gene data show CDR1 as SGHTS and CDR2 as YDEGEE. This CDR3 region has 13 residues. V lost 4 bases and J lost 5; bases outside the gene matches: 3. In DNA form, the CDR3 reads TGTGCCAGCAGCCACGACAGGGATCAGCCCCAGCATTTT. The encoded protein is CASSHDRDQPQHF.

V gene TRBV20-1 combines with J gene TRBJ2-1; 13 nucleotides align to TRBD2. The V and J ends lost 5 bases and 4 bases, in that order; junction bases with no gene match: 5. The germline gives CDR1 DFQATT, CDR2 SNEGSKA (reference sequence). The CDR3 runs 15 residues. The CDR3 DNA follows: TGCAGTGCTGTTGGACTAGCGGGGGTATACAATGAGCAGTTCTTC. Translated: CSAVGLAGVYNEQFF.

This clonotype was seen at least ten times. The chain's CDR3 is CASSYGGTGVLGTEAFF. CDR3 nucleotide sequence: TGTGCCAGCAGTTACGGGGGAACAGGGGTCCTGGGCACTGAAGCTTTCTTT. J is TRBJ1-1 and V is TRBV6-5, with 7 nucleotides matching TRBD1. The CDR3 length is 17 residues. J was trimmed by 4 bases and V by 2 bases; bases with no gene match: 13. In germline, CDR1 is MNHEY, CDR2 SVGAGI.

This clonotype appeared many times. The genes are TRBV6-1 and TRBJ2-7; 7 bases agree with TRBD2. The V and J ends lost 8 bases and 0 bases, in that order; junction bases with no gene match: 13. From germline, CDR1 is MNHNS and CDR2 SASEGT. This CDR3 region has 16 residues. In nucleotides, the CDR3 is TGTGCCAGCTGGGGTCGGCGCCGGGACTACTCCTACGAGCAGTACTTC. Translated, it gives CASWGRRRDYSYEQYF.

This clonotype was picked up many times. The J gene is TRBJ2-7, the V gene TRBV29-1; 7 positions match TRBD2. The CDR3 is 15 residues long. J was trimmed by 2 bases and V by 5 bases; bases with no gene match: 12. Looked up from germline, CDR1 is SQVTM and CDR2 is ANQGSEA. Written as DNA, the CDR3 is TGCAGCGTTCCCACCGGGGGAGGGTCGGCCTACGAGCAGTACTTC. Encoded protein: CSVPTGGGSAYEQYF.

This sequence joins TRBV29-1 and TRBJ2-2; possibly TRBD2 for D (5 bases). This CDR3 has 12 residues. V lost 3 bases, J lost 8 bases, and 10 bases lay in between. Germline assignment: CDR1 SQVTM and CDR2 ANQGSEA. The CDR3 region has the DNA TGCAGCGTTGAGGGAGTTGGTGGGGAGCTGTTTTTT. Protein: CSVEGVGGELFF.

The J gene is TRBJ1-2, the V gene TRBV5-4; TRBD1 matches 8 bases. CDR1 SGHNT and CDR2 YYREEE come from the germline V gene (reference sequence). There are 13 residues in the CDR3. The trim removed 4 bases at V and 8 bases at J, leaving 7 bases unmatched. As DNA, the CDR3 is TGTGCCAGCAGCATCAGGGGGCTGAGAGGCTACACCTTC. It codes for CASSIRGLRGYTF.

The chain recombines TRBV5-5 with TRBJ2-1, with TRBD1 identical over 7 bases. The CDR3 consists of 11 residues. With 4 bases clipped from V and 10 bases from J, the junction kept 2 bases outside the gene matches. CDR1 and CDR2 from the germline V gene are SGHKS and YYEKEE (reference sequence). Here the CDR3 reads CASSPDREQFF. CDR3 DNA: TGTGCCAGCAGCCCGGACAGGGAGCAGTTCTTC.

The chain joins TRBV7-2 to TRBJ1-3; weak D call: TRBD1 (5 bases). Trimming pared 4 bases from V and 0 bases from J, leaving 19 bases between. CDR1 and CDR2 (germline): SGHTA, FQGNSA. This CDR3 region has 18 residues. Here the CDR3 reads CASSSRVRGLSSGNTIYF. The CDR3 nucleotides are TGTGCCAGCAGCTCCCGAGTGAGGGGTTTAAGCTCTGGAAACACCATATATTTT.

The V and J genes are TRBV20-1 and TRBJ2-7; 7 bases agree with TRBD2. Germline CDR1 reads DFQATT; CDR2 reads SNEGSKA (reference sequence). The ends lost 0 bases at V and 5 bases at J; junction bases unmatched: 10. The CDR3 consists of 15 residues. The CDR3 loop reads CSARDQPRESHEQYF. In DNA form, the CDR3 reads TGCAGTGCTAGAGATCAGCCGCGGGAGTCCCACGAGCAGTACTTC.

This clonotype occurred many times. V and J are TRBV27 and TRBJ2-6, with D possibly matching TRBD1 (5 bases). The CDR3 runs 15 residues. Germline loops: CDR1 MNHEY, CDR2 SMNVEV (reference sequence). V shed 4 bases and J shed 2 bases, with 9 bases lying between them. The CDR3 sequence is CASSSRVAGANVLTF. For the CDR3, the DNA is TGTGCCAGCAGTTCCAGGGTCGCTGGGGCCAACGTCCTGACTTTC.

This clonotype showed up many times. This chain links TRBV6-5 with TRBJ2-7, with TRBD1 matching 7 bases. CDR3 length equals 15 residues. With V trimmed by 0 bases and J by 4 bases, 6 bases remained unmatched. The germline V gene encodes CDR1 MNHEY and CDR2 SVGAGI. The CDR3 nucleotides read TGTGCCAGCAGTTACTCGGCAGGGGGTGTGTACGAGCAGTACTTC. Its protein is CASSYSAGGVYEQYF.

This clonotype has a count of ten or more. The chain uses TRBV7-6 and TRBJ2-7; 8 bases fit TRBD1. J gave up 4 bases and V 4 bases, and 9 bases lay outside the gene matches. There are 15 residues in the CDR3. Germline V gene data show CDR1 as SGHVS and CDR2 as FNYEAQ. The DNA for the CDR3 is TGTGCCAGCAGCTCCAGACAGGGGTTATCGTACGAGCAGTACTTC. Amino acids: CASSSRQGLSYEQYF.

This clonotype was detected a few times. This chain connects TRBV6-1 to TRBJ2-7; D is uncertain. Germline-derived CDR1 and CDR2 are MNHNS and SASEGT. Trimming cost V 6 bases and J 4 bases, with 16 bases left between them. The CDR3 is made up of 14 amino acids. The CDR3 here is CASRPVIFYYEQYF. The CDR3 DNA reads TGTGCCAGCAGGCCTGTGATATTTTATTACGAGCAGTACTTC.

This clonotype was seen many times. CDR3 amino acids: CASREPRPRQGPYEQYF. The CDR3, as DNA: TGTGCCAGCAGGGAGCCCCGCCCAAGGCAGGGCCCCTACGAGCAGTACTTC. This chain links TRBV7-9 with TRBJ2-7, with TRBD1 as a possible D gene (5 bases). Germline lookup yields CDR1 SEHNR and CDR2 FQNEAQ (reference sequence). The V and J ends lost 6 bases and 2 bases respectively, with 23 bases between them. The CDR3 is 17 residues long.

In its sample, this clonotype was seen many times. The J gene is TRBJ2-7, the V gene TRBV5-6; D call uncertain. The germline V and J ends were trimmed by 0 bases and 7 bases, with 14 bases remaining between them. Germline V gives CDR1 SGHDT, CDR2 YYEEEE. The CDR3 is 14 amino acids. The CDR3 DNA is TGTGCCAGCAGCTTGGGTGGGCCGGTGGGGGAGCAGTACTTC. As protein: CASSLGGPVGEQYF.

The chain joins TRBV29-1 to TRBJ1-1, with D perhaps matching TRBD1 (5 bases). This CDR3 comprises 10 residues. CDR1 and CDR2 (germline): SQVTM, ANQGSEA. The V and J ends lost 4 bases and 7 bases respectively, with 7 bases between them. The DNA of the CDR3 is TGCAGCGTTGGGACAAGTGAAGCTTTCTTT. Translated: CSVGTSEAFF.

The chain employs TRBV12-3 or TRBV12-4 and TRBJ2-3; unclear D gene. The CDR3 runs 15 residues. Trimming removed 2 bases from V and 4 bases from J, with 13 bases in between. This chain's CDR3 is CASSLRVRGADTQYF. For the CDR3, the DNA is TGTGCCAGCAGTTTAAGGGTGAGAGGTGCAGATACGCAGTATTTT.

This clonotype occurred many times. The V call is TRBV10-3, the J call TRBJ1-4; D not certain. The CDR3 is 15 residues long. V lost 2 bases to trimming and J lost 6 bases, with 13 bases between them. Germline values: CDR1 ENHRY, CDR2 SYGVKD. CDR3 nucleotide sequence: TGTGCCATCAGTGAGACTCGGGAACGGCATGAAAAACTGTTTTTT. Residues: CAISETRERHEKLFF.

This clonotype was detected ten times or more. The chain joins TRBV15 to TRBJ2-7; perhaps TRBD1 as D (5 bases). V dropped 0 bases and J dropped 6 bases, with 9 bases sitting between them. CDR3 length equals 13 residues. Germline V CDR1 and CDR2: LNHNV, YYDKDF (reference sequence). The CDR3 here is CATSRDLTGEQYF. The CDR3 DNA reads as TGTGCCACCAGCAGAGATCTTACAGGCGAGCAGTACTTC.